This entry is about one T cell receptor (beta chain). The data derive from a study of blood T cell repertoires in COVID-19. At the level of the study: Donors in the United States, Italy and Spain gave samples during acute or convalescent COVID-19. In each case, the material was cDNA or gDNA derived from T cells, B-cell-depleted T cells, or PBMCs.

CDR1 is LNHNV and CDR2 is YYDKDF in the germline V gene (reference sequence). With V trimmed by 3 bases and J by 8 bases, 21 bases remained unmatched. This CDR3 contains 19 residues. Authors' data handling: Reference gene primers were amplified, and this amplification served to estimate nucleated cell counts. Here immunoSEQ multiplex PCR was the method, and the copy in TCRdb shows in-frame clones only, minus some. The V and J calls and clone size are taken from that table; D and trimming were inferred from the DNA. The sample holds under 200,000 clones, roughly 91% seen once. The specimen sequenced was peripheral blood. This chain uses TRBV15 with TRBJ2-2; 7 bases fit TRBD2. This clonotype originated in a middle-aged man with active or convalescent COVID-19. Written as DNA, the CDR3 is TGTGCCACCAGCAGGGGCACTAGGGTCAGCGGGGCCCCTGGGGGGGAGCTGTTTTTT. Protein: CATSRGTRVSGAPGGELFF.